The TCR beta chain described here comes from a study of blood T cell repertoires in COVID-19. V lost 0 bases and J lost 3, with 10 bases in between. This CDR3 is 14 amino acids long. Germline lookup yields CDR1 SGHDT and CDR2 YYEEEE. Categorization into cohorts depended on clinical history that participants reported. Study processing details: Reference gene primers were amplified, and this amplification served to estimate nucleated cell counts. Data came from immunoSEQ multiplex PCR; TCRdb stores just in-frame clones and leaves some out. That table supplies the V and J calls and clone size; D and trimming were determined from the DNA. The profile covers a few hundred thousand clones, with 70% to 90% appearing a single time and 2.2% taken by the ten largest.

The specimen was PBMCs or T cells enriched from blood (not recorded which). This chain links TRBV5-6 with TRBJ2-7; no definite D call. This TCR derives from a man younger than 45 who had recovered from COVID-19. DNA of the CDR3: TGTGCCAGCAGCTTGGGACTGAAGAACTACGAGCAGTACTTC. Translated, it gives CASSLGLKNYEQYF.